These T cell receptor beta chains were read from a single sample in a study of T cells after yellow fever vaccination. TCRdb itself ran the 5' RACE reads through MiXCR, one entry per CDR3 protein. This table has 200,000 to 300,000 distinct CDR3 sequences, approximately 3.8% appearing once. This specimen consisted of PBMCs, obtained 15 days after the yellow fever booster vaccination. These receptors came from a man aged 18-30 years who received the YFV17D yellow fever vaccine. Each CDR3 is given with its conserved first and last residue. D genes are given only for firm matches. Not every row has a clone size; where given, it reads once, few, many or a size class.

>many|TRBV20-1|14|TRBD1|TRBJ2-7
TGCAGTGCTAGAGAAGGGGGACAGGGTTACGAGCAGTACTTC
CSAREGGQGYEQYF
>many|TRBV5-1|14|.|TRBJ2-4
TGCGCCAGCAGCTTGGGCGGCGGAGTAAACATTCAGTACTTC
CASSLGGGVNIQYF
>many|TRBV12-3/TRBV12-4|15|.|TRBJ2-3
TGTGCCAGCACACTGACAGCCTGGTCGGCAGATACGCAGTATTTT
CASTLTAWSADTQYF
>many|TRBV5-1|13|TRBD1|TRBJ1-6
TGCGCCAGCTGTGACAGGGATAATTCACCCCTCCACTTT
CASCDRDNSPLHF
>many|TRBV7-9|14|.|TRBJ1-6
TGTGCCAGCAGCTTAGGGACTAGGAATTCACCCCTCCACTTT
CASSLGTRNSPLHF
>many|TRBV7-8|15|.|TRBJ1-6
TGTGCCAGCAGCGTAACGTCAGGGGTCGGATCACCCCTCCACTTT
CASSVTSGVGSPLHF
>many|TRBV7-8|15|.|TRBJ2-5
TGTGCCAGCAGCTTAGTTACGGGGGGCCGGGAGACCCAGTACTTC
CASSLVTGGRETQYF
>.|TRBV12-3/TRBV12-4|15|.|TRBJ1-3
TGTGCCAGCAGTTCCGGGGGTCAGGGAGGGGACACCATATATTTT
CASSSGGQGGDTIYF
>.|TRBV15|17|.|TRBJ1-6
TGTGCCACCAGCAGGGCCCCGGCTAACTCCTATAATTCACCCCTCCACTTT
CATSRAPANSYNSPLHF
>many|TRBV10-3|14|.|TRBJ2-3
TGTGCCATCAGTGAGTCGTTGGGACAACATACGCAGTATTTT
CAISESLGQHTQYF
>many|TRBV10-3|14|.|TRBJ2-2
TGTGCCATCAACCGAGGGCAGCTTACCGGGGAGCTGTTTTTT
CAINRGQLTGELFF
>many|TRBV7-9|17|.|TRBJ1-1
TGTGCCAGCAGTCACCCCCGCCGGACGGCGGTGAACACTGAAGCTTTCTTT
CASSHPRRTAVNTEAFF
>many|TRBV7-9|14|.|TRBJ2-1
TGTGCCAGCAGCCCGGACCGCTCCTACAATGAGCAGTTCTTC
CASSPDRSYNEQFF
>many|TRBV12-3/TRBV12-4|13|.|TRBJ1-2
TGTGCCAGCAGTTTCGGTAGGGCCTATGGCTACACCTTC
CASSFGRAYGYTF
>many|TRBV5-1|16|.|TRBJ2-6
TGCGCCAGCAGCTTGGAGGCCGCGTCTGGGGCCAACGTCCTGACTTTC
CASSLEAASGANVLTF
>many|TRBV5-1|16|TRBD1|TRBJ2-2
TGCGCCAGCAGCTTGACAGGGGATACGAACACCGGGGAGCTGTTTTTT
CASSLTGDTNTGELFF
>many|TRBV7-9|12|.|TRBJ2-2
TGTGCCAGCAGTAGGACCTACGGGGAGCTGTTTTTT
CASSRTYGELFF
>many|TRBV12-3/TRBV12-4|17|TRBD1|TRBJ2-1
TGTGCCAGCAGCCCACCGCTACAGGGGAACCCTCACAATGAGCAGTTCTTC
CASSPPLQGNPHNEQFF
>many|TRBV7-2|15|TRBD2|TRBJ2-1
TGTGCCAGCAGCCAGAGCGGGGGGTCCTACAATGAGCAGTTCTTC
CASSQSGGSYNEQFF
>many|TRBV6-2/TRBV6-3|14|.|TRBJ2-5
TGTGCCAGCATTAATCCCGGGACGCAAGAGACCCAGTACTTC
CASINPGTQETQYF
>many|TRBV12-3/TRBV12-4|15|TRBD2|TRBJ2-3
TGTGCCAGCAGTTTCTACGGGGGGGCACCAGATACGCAGTATTTT
CASSFYGGAPDTQYF
>many|TRBV5-6|15|TRBD1|TRBJ1-5
TGTGCCAGCACCAGGGGGTTATTTGGTAATCAGCCCCAGCATTTT
CASTRGLFGNQPQHF
>many|TRBV5-4|17|TRBD2|TRBJ2-1
TGTGCCAGCAGCTTACCCCCCCCGGCTAGCGGGGGACATGAGCAGTTCTTC
CASSLPPPASGGHEQFF
>few|TRBV2|12|.|TRBJ2-3
TGTGCCAGCAAGGAACGCCCAGATACGCAGTATTTT
CASKERPDTQYF
>many|TRBV5-5|16|TRBD2|TRBJ2-7
TGTGCCAGCAGCTTGGCCCTGGTAGCGGGGTCCTACGAGCAGTACTTC
CASSLALVAGSYEQYF